The entry below gives a single TCR beta chain sequence along with its context. The sample originates from a study of blood T cell repertoires in COVID-19. The ends lost 5 bases at V and 6 bases at J; junction bases unmatched: 18. Per germline, CDR1 MDHEN and CDR2 SYDVKM. The CDR3 consists of 18 residues. TCRdb's table, derived via immunoSEQ multiplex PCR, lists solely in-frame clones and lacks some. The repertoire has a few hundred thousand clones, just over 85% of them found once; the top ten carry 3.5% to 4%. This clonotype originated in a woman between 40 and 50 years old with acute COVID-19. V usage is TRBV28 and J usage is TRBJ2-1, with 8 nucleotides matching TRBD2. The sequenced sample was PBMCs or T cells enriched from blood (not recorded which). CDR3 sequence: CASSSGSGRREGGNEQFF. CDR3 nucleotides: TGTGCCAGCAGTAGCGGCTCGGGAAGACGGGAGGGGGGCAATGAGCAGTTCTTC.